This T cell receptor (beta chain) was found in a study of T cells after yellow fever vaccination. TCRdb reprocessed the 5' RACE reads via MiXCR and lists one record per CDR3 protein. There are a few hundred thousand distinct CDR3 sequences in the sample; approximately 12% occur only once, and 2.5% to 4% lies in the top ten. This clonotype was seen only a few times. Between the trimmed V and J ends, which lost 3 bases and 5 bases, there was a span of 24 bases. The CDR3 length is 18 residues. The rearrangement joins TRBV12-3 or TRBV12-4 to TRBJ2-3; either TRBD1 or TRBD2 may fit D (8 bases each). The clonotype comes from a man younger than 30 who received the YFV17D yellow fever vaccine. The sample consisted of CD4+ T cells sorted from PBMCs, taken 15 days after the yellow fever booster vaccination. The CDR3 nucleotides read TGTGCCAGCAGTTTTGTCCGGGGGGGACAGGCCTCATTAGATACGCAGTATTTT. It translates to CASSFVRGGQASLDTQYF.